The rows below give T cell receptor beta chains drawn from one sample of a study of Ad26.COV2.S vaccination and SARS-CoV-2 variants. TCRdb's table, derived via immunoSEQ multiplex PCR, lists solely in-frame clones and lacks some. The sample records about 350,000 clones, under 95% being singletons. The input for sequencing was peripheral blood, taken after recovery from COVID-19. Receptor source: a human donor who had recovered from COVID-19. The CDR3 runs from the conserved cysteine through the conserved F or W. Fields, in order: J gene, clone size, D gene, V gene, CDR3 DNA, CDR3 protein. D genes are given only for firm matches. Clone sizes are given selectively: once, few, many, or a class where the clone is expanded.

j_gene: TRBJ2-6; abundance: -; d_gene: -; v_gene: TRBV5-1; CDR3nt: TGCGCCAGCAGCTTCGGTCGGCTCTCTGGGGCCAACGTCCTGACTTTC; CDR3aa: CASSFGRLSGANVLTF
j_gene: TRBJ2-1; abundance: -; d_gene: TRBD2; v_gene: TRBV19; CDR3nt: TGTGCCAGTAGTGGTCTAGCGGGGACCAATGAGCAGTTCTTC; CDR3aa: CASSGLAGTNEQFF
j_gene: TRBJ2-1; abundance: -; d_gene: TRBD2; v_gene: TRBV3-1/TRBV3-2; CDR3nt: TGTGCCAGCAGCCAAGATCAGGGACTAGCGGGGGGGTTGGTCAATGAGCAGTTCTTC; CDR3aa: CASSQDQGLAGGLVNEQFF
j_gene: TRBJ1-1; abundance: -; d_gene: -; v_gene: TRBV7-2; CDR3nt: TGTGCCAGCAGCTTGTCAGGGCAGAACACTGAAGCTTTCTTT; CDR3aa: CASSLSGQNTEAFF
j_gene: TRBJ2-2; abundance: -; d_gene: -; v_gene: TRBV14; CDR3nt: TGTGCCAGCAGCCCGCGGTCCGGGACGAACACCGGGGAGCTGTTTTTT; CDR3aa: CASSPRSGTNTGELFF
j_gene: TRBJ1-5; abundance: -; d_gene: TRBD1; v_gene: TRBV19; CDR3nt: TGTGCCAGTAGTGACAGGGGTAGCAATCAGCCCCAGCATTTT; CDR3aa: CASSDRGSNQPQHF
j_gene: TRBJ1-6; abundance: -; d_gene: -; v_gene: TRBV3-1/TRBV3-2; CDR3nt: TGTGCCAGCAGCCAGGGGCTGAATTCACCCCTCCACTTT; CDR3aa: CASSQGLNSPLHF
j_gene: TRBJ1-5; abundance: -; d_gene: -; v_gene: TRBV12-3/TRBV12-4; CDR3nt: TGTGCCAGCAGTTTAGACCGTTATCAGCCCCAGCATTTT; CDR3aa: CASSLDRYQPQHF
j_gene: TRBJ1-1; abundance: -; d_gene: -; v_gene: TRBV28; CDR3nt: TGTGCCAGCAGTTTAAAGCTCGGGGGCACTGAAGCTTTCTTT; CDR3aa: CASSLKLGGTEAFF
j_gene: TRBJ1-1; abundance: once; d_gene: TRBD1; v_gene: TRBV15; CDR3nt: TGTGCCACCATTAGACAGGGGTGGGGAACTGAAGCTTTCTTT; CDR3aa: CATIRQGWGTEAFF
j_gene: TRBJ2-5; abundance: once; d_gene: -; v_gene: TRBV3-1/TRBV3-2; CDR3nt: TGTGCCAGCAGCCATAACCGGGAAGACGGGACCCAGTACTTC; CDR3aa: CASSHNREDGTQYF
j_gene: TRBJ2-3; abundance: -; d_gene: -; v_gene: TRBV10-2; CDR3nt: TGCGCCAGCAGTGAGTCGGGGGGACTCAGCACAGATACGCAGTATTTT; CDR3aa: CASSESGGLSTDTQYF
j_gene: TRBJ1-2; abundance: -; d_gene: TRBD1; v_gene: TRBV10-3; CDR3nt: TGTGCCATCAATTTAGGCGGGACAGGGGCCTATGGCTACACCTTC; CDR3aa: CAINLGGTGAYGYTF
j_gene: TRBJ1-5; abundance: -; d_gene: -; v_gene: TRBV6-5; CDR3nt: TGTGCCAGCAGTTACTCAGACTTCGGGGATCAGCCCCAGCATTTT; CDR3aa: CASSYSDFGDQPQHF